This TCR beta chain was recorded in a study of spatial heterogeneity in lung cancer. Time point described: sample taken at primary tumor resection. The donor population consisted of under 75 patients with untreated, early-stage non-small cell lung cancer. Frozen PBMC, nontumor lung or tumor provided whole RNA, which was sequenced unsorted. Study-wide results and limits: Follow-up blood showed ubiquitous expanded tumor TCRs less than blood at resection did.

The germline gives CDR1 MNHEY, CDR2 SVGAGI. This CDR3 contains 17 residues. TCRdb reprocessed the 5' RACE reads with MiXCR, giving one entry per CDR3 protein. This repertoire shows about 12,000 distinct CDR3 sequences, approximately 4% found once; its top ten account for more than 40%. A word on this clonotype: Its antigen is not identified. At one boundary the junction diverges from the germline segment, which might be a read error.

The source material was PBMCs, sampled at surgery. This chain connects TRBV6-5 to TRBJ2-5; 8 nucleotides agree with TRBD2. The source is a male donor with early-stage non-small cell lung cancer. CDR3 protein: CASRYYRGSGDQETQYF. CDR3 DNA: TGTGCCAGCAGATACTACCGGGGTAGCGGGGACCAAGAGACCCAGTACTTC.